A selection of T cell receptor beta chains follows, all from one sample in a study of blood T cells in healthy people across ages. Using its own MiXCR run on the 5' RACE reads, TCRdb lists one record per CDR3 protein. The data contain about 1.7 million distinct CDR3 sequences, roughly 27% of them seen just once; the ten biggest clones take up less than 9.5%. Sequencing was performed on blood. The receptor set was obtained from a woman aged 25 to 45 in good health. Each CDR3 is given without its conserved first and last residue. D genes are given only for firm matches. Clone size is not always given. Where it is, it says once, few, many or a class for expanded clones.

v_call: TRBV6-1
j_call: TRBJ2-5
d_call: TRBD1
clone_size: .
cdr3_aa: ASSETGGGRQETQY

v_call: TRBV12-3/TRBV12-4
j_call: TRBJ1-2
d_call: TRBD1
clone_size: few
cdr3_aa: ASSQWGQNYGYT

v_call: TRBV6-1
j_call: TRBJ2-1
d_call: TRBD2
clone_size: many
cdr3_aa: ASSDGLAGYNEQF

v_call: TRBV14
j_call: TRBJ1-1
d_call: .
clone_size: .
cdr3_aa: ASTRFGGGMNTEAF

v_call: TRBV5-5
j_call: TRBJ2-7
d_call: TRBD1
clone_size: many
cdr3_aa: ASSLVGTGGYEQY

v_call: TRBV10-1
j_call: TRBJ1-1
d_call: .
clone_size: few
cdr3_aa: ASSSRGTTYSEAF

v_call: TRBV20-1
j_call: TRBJ1-4
d_call: TRBD1
clone_size: .
cdr3_aa: SARDSVNEKLF

v_call: TRBV27
j_call: TRBJ2-4
d_call: .
clone_size: .
cdr3_aa: ASRSYLAKNIQY

v_call: TRBV20-1
j_call: TRBJ2-1
d_call: TRBD2
clone_size: many
cdr3_aa: SASSLTSGSSDEQF

v_call: TRBV12-3/TRBV12-4
j_call: TRBJ2-1
d_call: TRBD2
clone_size: few
cdr3_aa: ASSGLGNNEQF

v_call: TRBV6-2/TRBV6-3
j_call: TRBJ1-5
d_call: TRBD1
clone_size: .
cdr3_aa: ASSRDRDLNQPQH

v_call: TRBV6-5
j_call: TRBJ2-1
d_call: .
clone_size: few
cdr3_aa: ASSRLEAFNEQF

v_call: TRBV6-2/TRBV6-3
j_call: TRBJ2-1
d_call: TRBD2
clone_size: few
cdr3_aa: ASSYGGSYYNEQF

v_call: TRBV10-1
j_call: TRBJ2-7
d_call: .
clone_size: many
cdr3_aa: ASQRGGSHEQY

v_call: TRBV3-1
j_call: TRBJ1-6
d_call: .
clone_size: .
cdr3_aa: ASSQAQSQSPLH

v_call: TRBV19
j_call: TRBJ2-6
d_call: .
clone_size: .
cdr3_aa: ASSTGWIFANVLT

v_call: TRBV2
j_call: TRBJ1-4
d_call: TRBD1
clone_size: .
cdr3_aa: ASSGQGLANEKLF

v_call: TRBV10-3
j_call: TRBJ2-7
d_call: TRBD2
clone_size: .
cdr3_aa: AISQTSGRGNEQY

v_call: TRBV4-1
j_call: TRBJ2-1
d_call: TRBD2
clone_size: many
cdr3_aa: ASSRTSGTDEQF

v_call: TRBV12-3/TRBV12-4
j_call: TRBJ2-7
d_call: .
clone_size: many
cdr3_aa: ASSPRTPENEQY

v_call: TRBV5-1
j_call: TRBJ2-1
d_call: TRBD1
clone_size: .
cdr3_aa: ASSLGTGENEQF

v_call: TRBV3-1
j_call: TRBJ2-5
d_call: .
clone_size: .
cdr3_aa: ASSQGLRQTQY

v_call: TRBV7-2
j_call: TRBJ2-3
d_call: TRBD1
clone_size: few
cdr3_aa: ASRPGDRNFGDTQY

v_call: TRBV5-1
j_call: TRBJ2-7
d_call: TRBD1
clone_size: .
cdr3_aa: ASSNHRGSGEQY

v_call: TRBV9
j_call: TRBJ1-1
d_call: .
clone_size: few
cdr3_aa: ASSHPGNTEAF